Shown below are 32 T cell receptor beta chains from a single sample sequenced in a study of cytomegalovirus exposure and HLA in healthy donors. The method was immunoSEQ multiplex PCR; TCRdb's version includes in-frame clones alone and lacks a portion of them. The sample lists fewer than 70,000 clones; 90% were seen once. The sample comprised PBMCs. These receptors all stem from a man younger than 30 in good health and CMV-seronegative.

The chain carries TRBV11-2 and TRBJ2-5; 13 bases are shared with TRBD2. The trim removed 5 bases at V and 2 bases at J, leaving 14 bases unmatched. The CDR3 length is 19 residues. CDR1 is SGHAT, CDR2 FQNNGV, per germline. The CDR3 region is CASSPEGGLAGRGQETQYF. In nucleotides, the CDR3 is TGTGCCAGCAGCCCCGAAGGGGGACTAGCGGGGAGGGGACAAGAGACCCAGTACTTC.

V and J are TRBV2 and TRBJ2-1, with a weak D call TRBD2 (6 bases). V was trimmed by 4 bases and J by 3 bases, leaving 13 bases between them. The length of the CDR3 is 15 residues. Germline V gene sequence: CDR1 SNHLY, CDR2 FYNNEI. For the CDR3, the DNA is TGTGCCAGCAGTGTAGGTTTTAGCGGCTACAATGAGCAGTTCTTC. This sequence encodes CASSVGFSGYNEQFF.

As DNA, the CDR3 is TGTGCCAGCAGAAAGGGGACAGTCTCTGGAAACACCATATATTTT. It translates to CASRKGTVSGNTIYF. This chain uses TRBV2 with TRBJ1-3, with 7 nucleotides matching TRBD1. This CDR3 spans 15 amino acids. V gave up 6 bases and J gave up 0 bases; unmatched junction bases: 5. CDR1 and CDR2 (germline): SNHLY, FYNNEI.

The chain has TRBV6-1 and TRBJ1-5; tentatively, D is TRBD1 (6 bases). The CDR3 contains 15 residues. V lost 1 base and J 9 bases, leaving 16 bases between the germline ends. Germline V gene sequence: CDR1 MNHNS, CDR2 SASEGT. The CDR3 here is CASSEGRQVSRPQHF. The CDR3 DNA sequence: TGTGCCAGCAGTGAAGGTCGACAGGTTTCTCGGCCCCAGCATTTT.

Points on this clone: Other DNA sequences in the same sample also yield this CDR3. The rearrangement joins TRBV5-1 to TRBJ2-7, with D tentatively TRBD2 (5 bases). The V gene's germline CDR1 is SGHRS and CDR2 YFSETQ. Trimming left V 0 bases short and J 3 bases short, with 13 bases between. The CDR3 length is 15 residues. The CDR3 DNA reads as TGCGCCAGCAGCTTGGCCGCGGGCCAGAACTACGAGCAGTACTTC. Protein sequence: CASSLAAGQNYEQYF.

The chain couples TRBV10-3 to TRBJ2-7, with 10 positions matching TRBD1. The CDR3 spans 12 residues. Germline V gene lookup returns CDR1 ENHRY and CDR2 SYGVKD. V gave up 10 bases and J gave up 3 bases; unmatched junction bases: 3. The CDR3 loop is CATDRGHYEQYF. CDR3 nucleotides: TGTGCCACCGACAGGGGGCACTACGAGCAGTACTTC.

J is TRBJ2-1 and V is TRBV7-9; a weak D match, TRBD2 (7 bases). This CDR3 has 16 amino acids. V was trimmed by 5 bases and J by 2 bases, leaving 16 bases between them. Per germline, CDR1 SEHNR and CDR2 FQNEAQ (reference sequence). The CDR3 DNA reads TGTGCCAGCAGCCACGAGAGGGGGGGAGCCTACAATGAGCAGTTCTTC. Protein sequence: CASSHERGGAYNEQFF.

The rearrangement joins TRBV27 to TRBJ2-7; 8 bases match TRBD1. The CDR3 is made up of 14 amino acids. The trim removed 3 bases at V and 4 bases at J, leaving 5 bases unmatched. Germline CDR1 MNHEY, CDR2 SMNVEV (reference sequence). The CDR3 DNA reads as TGTGCCAGCAGTTTGGGGCAGGGGGCTTACGAGCAGTACTTC. It specifies CASSLGQGAYEQYF.

This clone occurred once. This chain's CDR3 is CASTSGSWYNEQFF. As DNA, the CDR3 is TGTGCCAGTACCAGCGGGAGTTGGTACAATGAGCAGTTCTTC. The chain carries TRBV19 and TRBJ2-1, with TRBD2 matching 8 bases. This CDR3 is built from 14 residues. Trimming at V came to 7 bases and at J to 4 bases, leaving 6 bases not matched to a gene. CDR1 is LNHDA and CDR2 is SQIVND in the germline V gene (reference sequence).

The CDR3 coding sequence is TGTGCCAGCTCACGTGGACAGGAAGAGACCCAGTACTTC. As protein: CASSRGQEETQYF. The genes are TRBV18 and TRBJ2-5, with TRBD1 matching 7 bases. CDR1 and CDR2 (germline): KGHSH, LQKENI. CDR3 size: 13 residues. J lost 3 bases, V lost 4 bases, and 2 bases had no gene match. Based on the CDR3 plus reference TRBV18 and TRBJ2-5, the full variable domain is NAGVMQNPRHLVRRRGQEARLRCSPMKGHSHVYWYRQLPEEGLKFMVYLQKENIIDESGMPKERFSAEFPKEGPSILRIQQVVRGDSAAYFCASSRGQEETQYFGPGTRLLVL.

This sequence joins TRBV27 and TRBJ2-1; TRBD2 aligns across 7 bases. The CDR3 extends over 16 amino acids. Germline V gives CDR1 MNHEY, CDR2 SMNVEV (reference sequence). With 5 bases clipped from V and 2 bases from J, the junction kept 9 bases outside the gene matches. Written as DNA, the CDR3 is TGTGCCAGCAGTCTGGGGGGGAAGCGGACCTACAATGAGCAGTTCTTC. This sequence encodes CASSLGGKRTYNEQFF.

The V and J genes are TRBV6-1 and TRBJ1-2; D possibly corresponds to TRBD1 (5 bases). The CDR3 is 14 amino acids. CDR1 and CDR2 from the germline V gene are MNHNS and SASEGT. V was pared by 4 bases and J by 2 bases, with 11 bases between. CDR3 sequence (DNA): TGTGCCAGCAGTGTAGGGGCAGGGAACTATGGCTACACCTTC. Amino acids: CASSVGAGNYGYTF.

The chain carries TRBV7-9 and TRBJ1-1; TRBD1 aligns across 7 bases. The CDR3 has 15 residues. V was pared by 8 bases and J by 2 bases, with 11 bases of the junction left unmatched. CDR1 and CDR2 from the germline V gene are SEHNR and FQNEAQ (reference sequence). The CDR3: CASSSGGQRNTEAFF. The CDR3 DNA is TGTGCCAGCTCAAGCGGGGGACAGCGTAACACTGAAGCTTTCTTT.

This chain links TRBV7-9 with TRBJ1-5, with TRBD1 identical over 9 bases. This CDR3 is 15 amino acids long. The germline V gene has CDR1 SEHNR and CDR2 FQNEAQ (reference sequence). V was pared by 3 bases and J by 1 base, with 1 base of the junction left unmatched. In nucleotides, the CDR3 is TGTGCCAGCAGCTTCGGACAGGGGAGCAATCAGCCCCAGCATTTT. This gives the protein CASSFGQGSNQPQHF. Variable domain in full (rest from reference TRBV7-9 and TRBJ1-5): DTGVSQNPRHKITKRGQNVTFRCDPISEHNRLYWYRQTLGQGPEFLTYFQNEAQLEKSRLLSDRFSAERPKGSFSTLEIQRTEQGDSAMYLCASSFGQGSNQPQHFGDGTRLSIL.

This rearrangement joins TRBV6-5 to TRBJ2-7; D is possibly TRBD1 (5 bases). The CDR3 is made up of 11 amino acids. Germline CDR1 and CDR2: MNHEY and SVGAGI. V lost 6 bases and J 6 bases, leaving 9 bases between the germline ends. Here the CDR3 DNA reads TGTGCCAGCAGCCGTGGGGCCGAGCAGTACTTC. Encoded protein: CASSRGAEQYF.

The chain carries TRBV5-5 and TRBJ2-7; 7 bases fit TRBD1. Per the germline V gene, CDR1 is SGHKS and CDR2 is YYEKEE (reference sequence). V dropped 5 bases and J dropped 0; count of bases not matched to a gene: 11. This CDR3 is built from 16 residues. DNA for the CDR3: TGTGCCAGCAGGCCGGCCCCGACAGGGAGCTCCTACGAGCAGTACTTC. Its translation: CASRPAPTGSSYEQYF.

The chain has TRBV28 and TRBJ2-5; D call uncertain. The germline CDR1 and CDR2 sequences are MDHEN and SYDVKM. This CDR3 contains 13 residues. V dropped 5 bases and J dropped 4 bases, with 11 bases sitting between them. CDR3 in DNA: TGTGCCAGCAGTATGGAAACGGGAGAGACCCAGTACTTC. This sequence encodes CASSMETGETQYF.

By proportion, this clone is medium-sized (0.01 to 0.1%). The chain carries TRBV7-3 and TRBJ1-1; TRBD1 might be the D (6 bases). V lost 5 bases and J lost 1, with 8 bases in between. CDR1 is SGHTA, CDR2 FQGTGA, per germline. The CDR3 is made up of 13 amino acids. DNA of the CDR3: TGTGCCAGCAGCCTGACAGGGAACACTGAAGCTTTCTTT. Its protein product is CASSLTGNTEAFF.

The chain links TRBV6-4 to TRBJ2-2; tentatively, D is TRBD2 (6 bases). There are 13 residues in the CDR3. V lost 4 bases and J lost 3, with 6 bases in between. The germline V gene has CDR1 MRHNA and CDR2 SNTAGT. This CDR3 reads CASSAGDTGELFF. CDR3 in DNA: TGTGCCAGCAGTGCGGGAGACACCGGGGAGCTGTTTTTT.

The chain's CDR3 is CASGLSGTAETQYF. The CDR3 coding sequence is TGTGCTAGTGGTTTATCTGGGACAGCTGAGACCCAGTACTTC. This chain connects TRBV12-5 to TRBJ2-5; the match to TRBD1 covers 7 bases. The CDR3 has 14 amino acids. J lost 5 bases, V lost 3 bases, and 6 bases had no gene match. Per the germline V gene, CDR1 is LGHNT and CDR2 is FRNRAP.

The chain recombines TRBV6-6 with TRBJ2-7, with D possibly matching TRBD1 (6 bases). Germline CDR1 reads MNHNY; CDR2 reads SVGAGI (reference sequence). V was clipped by 7 bases and J by 0 bases, with 16 bases between them. The CDR3 contains 15 residues. DNA for the CDR3: TGTGCCAGCAAATCCCAAGCGGACAGCTCCTACGAGCAGTACTTC. It encodes CASKSQADSSYEQYF.

The chain recombines TRBV6-5 with TRBJ2-5; the match to TRBD2 covers 9 bases. CDR1 and CDR2 (germline): MNHEY, SVGAGI. V was pared by 4 bases and J by 4 bases, with 10 bases of the junction left unmatched. The CDR3 totals 16 residues. The CDR3: CASSWTGGRALETQYF. The DNA for the CDR3 is TGTGCCAGCAGTTGGACTGGCGGGAGGGCCTTAGAGACCCAGTACTTC.

DNA for the CDR3: TGTGCCAGCAGTCCCACCGACAGGAGCTATGGCTACACCTTC. Its protein product is CASSPTDRSYGYTF. The chain carries TRBV28 and TRBJ1-2, with D possibly matching TRBD1 (6 bases). The CDR3 runs to 14 residues. The germline gives CDR1 MDHEN, CDR2 SYDVKM. Trimming cost V 5 bases and J 4 bases, with 14 bases left between them.

V and J are TRBV7-2 and TRBJ2-1; D perhaps matches TRBD2 (6 bases). This CDR3 is 15 amino acids long. Germline V lookup: CDR1 SGHTA, CDR2 FQGNSA. The V and J ends lost 5 bases and 5 bases respectively, with 16 bases between them. The CDR3 DNA sequence: TGTGCCAGCAGCCAGGCGCGGGACTTTCACAATGAGCAGTTCTTC. As protein: CASSQARDFHNEQFF. Supplemented by reference TRBV7-2 and TRBJ2-1, the full variable domain reads GAGVSQSPSNKVTEKGKDVELRCDPISGHTALYWYRQSLGQGLEFLIYFQGNSAPDKSGLPSDRFSAERTGGSVSTLTIQRTQQEDSAVYLCASSQARDFHNEQFFGPGTRLTVL.

The chain joins TRBV7-2 to TRBJ1-2; perhaps TRBD1 as D (5 bases). The V end lost 1 base, the J end lost 8 bases, and 17 bases lay between the germline ends. The CDR3 runs to 15 residues. CDR1 is SGHTA, CDR2 FQGNSA, per germline. The CDR3 spells CASSLELQGLSGYTF. In DNA, the CDR3 is TGTGCCAGCAGCTTAGAGTTGCAGGGTTTGAGCGGCTACACCTTC.

The CDR3 DNA reads TGCGCCAGCAGCTTGGGGCAGGGGGATAACTATGGCTACACCTTC. Protein: CASSLGQGDNYGYTF. The chain combines TRBV5-1 with TRBJ1-2, with TRBD1 matching over 7 bases. V was clipped by 0 bases and J by 1 base; unmatched bases: 3. In germline, CDR1 is SGHRS, CDR2 YFSETQ. This CDR3 comprises 15 residues.

This sequence joins TRBV29-1 and TRBJ1-2; 8 bases line up with TRBD1. CDR1 is SQVTM, CDR2 ANQGSEA, per germline. The CDR3 spans 15 residues. J lost 2 bases, V lost 5 bases, and 10 bases had no gene match. CDR3 protein: CSVFVVDRVNYGYTF. The CDR3 DNA is TGCAGCGTTTTTGTAGTGGACAGGGTAAACTATGGCTACACCTTC.

This sequence joins TRBV2 and TRBJ2-1, with TRBD1 identical over 9 bases. Germline CDR1 reads SNHLY; CDR2 reads FYNNEI. The CDR3 length is 15 residues. The V gene end was trimmed by 6 bases and the J gene end by 7 bases; junction bases not matched to a gene: 10. CDR3 protein: CASSLGTGRENEQFF. The CDR3 DNA sequence: TGTGCCAGCAGCCTAGGGACAGGGAGGGAGAATGAGCAGTTCTTC.

This clone was seen only once. The chain recombines TRBV25-1 with TRBJ1-2; tentatively, D is TRBD1 (6 bases). V gave up 4 bases and J gave up 7 bases, with 7 bases separating them. This CDR3 comprises 11 residues. In germline, CDR1 is MGHDK, CDR2 SYGVNS. This CDR3 is CASSVGAGYTF. CDR3 nucleotides: TGTGCCAGCAGTGTGGGGGCTGGCTACACCTTC.

V gene TRBV2 combines with J gene TRBJ2-2; D perhaps matches TRBD1 (5 bases). The CDR3 is 16 residues long. Trimming left V 4 bases short and J 6 bases short, with 18 bases between. The germline V gene has CDR1 SNHLY and CDR2 FYNNEI. The CDR3: CASSVLVAGLPGELFF. CDR3 nucleotide sequence: TGTGCCAGCAGTGTGCTCGTGGCAGGGCTTCCCGGGGAGCTGTTTTTT.

The rearrangement uses TRBV13 and TRBJ2-7; D is undetermined. The CDR3 contains 13 residues. V was trimmed by 0 bases and J by 6 bases, leaving 9 bases between them. CDR1 is PRHDT and CDR2 is FYEKMQ in the germline V gene (reference sequence). The CDR3 sequence: CASSLGLTFEQYF. The CDR3 region has the DNA TGTGCCAGCAGCTTAGGCCTAACGTTCGAGCAGTACTTC. Based on the CDR3 plus reference TRBV13 and TRBJ2-7, the full variable domain is AAGVIQSPRHLIKEKRETATLKCYPIPRHDTVYWYQQGPGQDPQFLISFYEKMQSDKGSIPDRFSAQQFSDYHSELNMSSLELGDSALYFCASSLGLTFEQYFGPGTRLTVT.

V gene TRBV28 combines with J gene TRBJ2-3; TRBD2 matches 12 bases. Unmatched junction bases numbered 5, after V lost 4 bases and J lost 0 bases. The CDR3 runs 17 residues. Germline V CDR1 and CDR2: MDHEN, SYDVKM. CDR3 loop: CASSSWTSGTSTDTQYF. CDR3 coding DNA: TGTGCCAGCAGTTCATGGACTAGCGGGACTAGCACAGATACGCAGTATTTT.